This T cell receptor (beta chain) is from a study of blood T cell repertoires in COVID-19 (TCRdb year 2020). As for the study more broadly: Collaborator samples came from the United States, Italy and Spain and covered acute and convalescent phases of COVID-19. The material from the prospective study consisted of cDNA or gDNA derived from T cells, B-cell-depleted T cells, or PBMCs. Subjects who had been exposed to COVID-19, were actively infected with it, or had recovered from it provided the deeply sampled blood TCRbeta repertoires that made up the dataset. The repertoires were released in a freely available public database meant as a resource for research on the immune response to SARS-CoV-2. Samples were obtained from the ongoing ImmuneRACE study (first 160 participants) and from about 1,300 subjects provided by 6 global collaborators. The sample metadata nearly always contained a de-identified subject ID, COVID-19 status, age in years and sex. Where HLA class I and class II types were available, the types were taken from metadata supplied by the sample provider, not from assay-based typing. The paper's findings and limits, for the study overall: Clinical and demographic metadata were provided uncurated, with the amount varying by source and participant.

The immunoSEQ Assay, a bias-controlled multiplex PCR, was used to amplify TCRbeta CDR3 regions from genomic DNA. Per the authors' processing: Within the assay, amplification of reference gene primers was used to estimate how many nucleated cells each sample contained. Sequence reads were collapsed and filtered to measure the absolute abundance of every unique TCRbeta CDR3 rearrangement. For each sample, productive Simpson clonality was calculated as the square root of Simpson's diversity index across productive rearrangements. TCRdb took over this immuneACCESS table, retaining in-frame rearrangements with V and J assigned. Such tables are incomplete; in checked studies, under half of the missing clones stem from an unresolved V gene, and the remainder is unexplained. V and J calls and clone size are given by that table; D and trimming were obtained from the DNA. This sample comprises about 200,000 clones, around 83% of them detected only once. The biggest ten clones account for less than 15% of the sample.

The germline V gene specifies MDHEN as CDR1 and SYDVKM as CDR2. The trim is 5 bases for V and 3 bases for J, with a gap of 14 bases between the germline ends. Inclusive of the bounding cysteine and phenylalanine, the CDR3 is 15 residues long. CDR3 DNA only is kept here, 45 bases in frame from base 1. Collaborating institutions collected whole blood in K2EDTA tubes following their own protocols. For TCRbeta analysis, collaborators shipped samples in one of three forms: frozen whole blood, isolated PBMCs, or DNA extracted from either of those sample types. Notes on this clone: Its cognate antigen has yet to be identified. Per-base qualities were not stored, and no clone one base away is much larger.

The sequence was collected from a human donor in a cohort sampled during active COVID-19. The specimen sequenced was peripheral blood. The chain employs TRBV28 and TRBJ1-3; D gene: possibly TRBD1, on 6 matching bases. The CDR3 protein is CASSPPQGSGNTIYF. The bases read TGTGCCAGCAGTCCACCGCAGGGGAGTGGAAACACCATATATTTT. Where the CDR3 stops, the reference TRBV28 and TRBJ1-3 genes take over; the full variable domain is DVKVTQSSRYLVKRTGEKVFLECVQDMDHENMFWYRQDPGLGLRLIYFSYDVKMKEKGDIPEGYSVSREKKERFSLILESASTNQTSMYLCASSPPQGSGNTIYFGEGSWLTVV.